This T cell receptor (beta chain) was identified during a study of T cell responses to AZD1222 COVID-19 vaccine. The study's findings and limits: Spike-specific TCR repertoires showed rising breadth and depth after two AZD1222 doses.

V gave up 0 bases and J gave up 2 bases; unmatched junction bases: 7. The length of the CDR3 is 18 residues. Germline V lookup: CDR1 LNHNV, CDR2 YYDKDF (reference sequence). As to this clone: Its antigen is still unknown.

Produced via immunoSEQ multiplex PCR; TCRdb's table is partial and in-frame only. The sample contains 99,000 or so clones, over 90% of which appear only once. The V call is TRBV15, the J call TRBJ2-3; 11 positions match TRBD2. Sample: peripheral blood, taken on day 0 of AZD1222 vaccination. The clonotype originates from an adult in good health. CDR3 coding DNA: TGTGCCACCAGCAGAGAGTTCCTAGCGGGAGGATCCACAGATACGCAGTATTTT. Translation: CATSREFLAGGSTDTQYF.